The entry below gives a single T cell receptor beta chain sequence along with its context. What it recognizes is unknown. These data originate in a study of monozygotic twins with inflammatory bowel disease. Overall study findings and caveats: Part of the variability in patient repertoires may have come from differing immunosuppressive treatments.

TCR libraries were prepared from 3500 ng total RNA each. Each sample's cDNA came from eight separate reactions. Using the 5' RACE reads, TCRdb records one entry per CDR3 protein without DNA. The listing records 150,000 or so distinct CDR3 sequences. The CDR3 runs to 11 residues. Per the germline V gene, CDR1 is LNHDA and CDR2 is SQIVND (reference sequence). This clonotype originated in a human donor with ulcerative colitis or Crohn's disease, or a healthy co-twin of an affected twin (not recorded which). Material for sequencing was blood. The rearrangement links TRBV19 to TRBJ2-2. CDR3 in amino acids: CASSVSGELFF.